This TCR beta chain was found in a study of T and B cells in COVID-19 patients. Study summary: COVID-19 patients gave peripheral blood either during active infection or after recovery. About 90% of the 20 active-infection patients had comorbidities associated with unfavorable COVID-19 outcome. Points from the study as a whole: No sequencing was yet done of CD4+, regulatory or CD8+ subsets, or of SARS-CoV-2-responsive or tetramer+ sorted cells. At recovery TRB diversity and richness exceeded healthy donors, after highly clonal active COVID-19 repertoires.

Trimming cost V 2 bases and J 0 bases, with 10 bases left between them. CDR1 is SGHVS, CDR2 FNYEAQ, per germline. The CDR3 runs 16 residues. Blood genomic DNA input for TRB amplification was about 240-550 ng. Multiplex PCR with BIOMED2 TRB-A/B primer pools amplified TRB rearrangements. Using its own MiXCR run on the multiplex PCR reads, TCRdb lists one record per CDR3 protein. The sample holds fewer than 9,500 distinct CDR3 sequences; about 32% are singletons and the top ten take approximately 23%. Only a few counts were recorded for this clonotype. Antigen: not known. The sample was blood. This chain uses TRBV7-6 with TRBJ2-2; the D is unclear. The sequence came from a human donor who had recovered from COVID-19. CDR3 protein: CASSLRDSANTGELFF. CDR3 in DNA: TGTGCCAGCAGCTTAAGGGATTCGGCGAACACCGGGGAGCTGTTTTTT.